Presented here are 19 T cell receptor beta chains from one specimen sequenced in a study of PD-1 blockade in classical Hodgkin lymphoma (dated by TCRdb to 2020 to 2022). Library method: the immunoSEQ multiplex PCR assay. This immuneACCESS table, as held by TCRdb, lists in-frame sequences with V and J called but not all clones. Of the missing ones, under half trace to an unresolved V gene in checked studies; the others have no known cause. The sample includes approximately 98,000 clones, with about 88% observed a single time. Jointly, the top ten make up 20% of the sample. This sample's time point label indicates: cycle 2 day 1 (C2D1) of nivolumab. Every trial patient had relapsed after autologous stem cell transplantation, and cohorts A, B and C differed in prior brentuximab vedotin exposure. Material: peripheral blood mononuclear cells (PBMCs), obtained before the second cycle of nivolumab. The receptors were sampled from a human donor with classical Hodgkin lymphoma.

This clone was counted a single time. The V gene is TRBV14, the J gene TRBJ1-5; TRBD1 matches 7 bases. The CDR3 totals 17 residues. The trim removed 0 bases at V and 3 bases at J, leaving 8 bases unmatched. Per the germline V gene, CDR1 is SGHDN and CDR2 is FVKESK. The CDR3 nucleotides are TGTGCCAGCAGCCAAGAAGGTTGGGACAGTCTCAATCAGCCCCAGCATTTT. This encodes CASSQEGWDSLNQPQHF.

The V and J genes are TRBV5-6 and TRBJ1-5; TRBD1 matches 8 bases. V dropped 4 bases and J dropped 7; count of bases not matched to a gene: 13. CDR1 is SGHDT, CDR2 YYEEEE, per germline. The CDR3 runs 16 residues. CDR3 bases: TGTGCCAGCAGCAACGTAAGGACAGGGATTGGACAGCCCCAGCATTTT. Translation gives CASSNVRTGIGQPQHF.

This clone came up once. The chain employs TRBV10-2 and TRBJ1-1; TRBD1 matches 7 bases. The ends lost 8 bases at V and 5 bases at J; junction bases unmatched: 8. Germline values: CDR1 WSHSY, CDR2 SAAADI. The CDR3 spans 13 residues. The CDR3 region has the DNA TGCGCCAGCCGCGACAGGGCGGGGACTGAAGCTTTCTTT. It is translated as CASRDRAGTEAFF.

The chain is built from TRBV2 and TRBJ2-7; tentative D call: TRBD1 (6 bases). The CDR3 is 14 amino acids. Trimming removed 5 bases at V and 1 base at J, with 12 bases between. Germline V gene lookup returns CDR1 SNHLY and CDR2 FYNNEI. The CDR3 nucleotides read TGTGCCAGCAGTCTGTGGGACACTTCCTACGAGCAGTACTTC. Protein: CASSLWDTSYEQYF. The full variable domain, in which reference TRBV2 and TRBJ2-7 provide the parts outside the CDR3, is EPEVTQTPSHQVTQMGQEVILRCVPISNHLYFYWYRQILGQKVEFLVSFYNNEISEKSEIFDDQFSVERPDGSNFTLKIRSTKLEDSAMYFCASSLWDTSYEQYFGPGTRLTVT.

The V call is TRBV7-2, the J call TRBJ2-1; no definite D call. Germline loops: CDR1 SGHTA, CDR2 FQGNSA. V was shortened by 3 bases and J by 10 bases, with 10 bases between the two germline ends. The CDR3 totals 12 residues. CDR3 coding DNA: TGTGCCAGCAGCTTTACAGCTCGGGAGCAGTTCTTC. This encodes CASSFTAREQFF.

V and J are TRBV7-2 and TRBJ2-5, with D unclear. CDR1 SGHTA and CDR2 FQGNSA come from the germline V gene. This CDR3 spans 17 amino acids. V dropped 0 bases and J dropped 4 bases, with 18 bases sitting between them. In nucleotides, the CDR3 is TGTGCCAGCAGCTTAGCGTTTTGGGTGTATTCTAGAGAGACCCAGTACTTC. Amino acids: CASSLAFWVYSRETQYF.

V and J are TRBV6-5 and TRBJ1-1; 9 bases match TRBD1. This CDR3 contains 16 residues. V was pared by 0 bases and J by 6 bases, with 8 bases of the junction left unmatched. The V gene's germline CDR1 is MNHEY and CDR2 SVGAGI. CDR3 sequence: CASSYSPGQGWPEAFF. The DNA for the CDR3 is TGTGCCAGCAGTTACTCGCCGGGACAGGGTTGGCCTGAAGCTTTCTTT.

The V and J genes are TRBV7-9 and TRBJ2-7; maybe TRBD2 (5 bases). V shed 3 bases and J shed 3 bases, with 12 bases lying between them. CDR1 is SEHNR and CDR2 is FQNEAQ in the germline V gene (reference sequence). This CDR3 contains 14 residues. CDR3 amino acids: CASSLSTGNYEQYF. In nucleotides, the CDR3 is TGTGCCAGCAGCTTGTCGACGGGGAACTACGAGCAGTACTTC. Full variable domain (rest looked up from reference TRBV7-9 and TRBJ2-7): DTGVSQNPRHKITKRGQNVTFRCDPISEHNRLYWYRQTLGQGPEFLTYFQNEAQLEKSRLLSDRFSAERPKGSFSTLEIQRTEQGDSAMYLCASSLSTGNYEQYFGPGTRLTVT.

The DNA for the CDR3 is TGCAGCGTGGGAAAAACAGGGGGCACCGGGGAGCTGTTTTTT. Residues: CSVGKTGGTGELFF. V gene TRBV29-1 combines with J gene TRBJ2-2; TRBD1 agrees at 8 bases. This CDR3 spans 14 amino acids. From germline, CDR1 is SQVTM and CDR2 ANQGSEA. After removal of 6 bases from V and 4 bases from J, the junction contained 7 bases not matched to a gene.

To note about this clone: Other DNA sequences from this sample encode an identical CDR3 as well. J is TRBJ2-7 and V is TRBV4-1, with TRBD1 matching 11 bases. Germline CDR1 is MGHRA and CDR2 is YSYEKL. J gave up 3 bases and V 3 bases, and 4 bases lay outside the gene matches. The CDR3 length is 15 residues. The CDR3 coding sequence is TGCGCCAGCAGCCAGGGGGACAGGGGGGGCTACGAGCAGTACTTC. It specifies CASSQGDRGGYEQYF.

V usage is TRBV18 and J usage is TRBJ1-1; possibly TRBD1 for D (5 bases). Trimming shortened V by 3 bases and J by 3 bases, and 20 bases separated the two germline ends. The CDR3 totals 17 residues. CDR1 is KGHSH, CDR2 LQKENI, per germline. CDR3 protein: CASSPRQVTAGDTEAFF. The CDR3, as DNA: TGTGCCAGCTCACCGCGCCAGGTGACAGCTGGAGACACTGAAGCTTTCTTT.

The chain is built from TRBV4-1 and TRBJ2-3; the D is unclear. CDR3 length equals 14 residues. V lost 1 base and J lost 2, with 7 bases in between. CDR1 is MGHRA and CDR2 is YSYEKL in the germline V gene. The CDR3 loop reads CASSQVIPTDTQYF. The CDR3 nucleotides read TGCGCCAGCAGCCAAGTCATACCCACAGATACGCAGTATTTT.

The chain carries TRBV6-5 and TRBJ1-1; TRBD1 agrees at 7 bases. The V segment lost 4 bases and the J segment 7 bases; nucleotides outside the gene matches: 12. CDR1 is MNHEY, CDR2 SVGAGI, per germline. The CDR3 loop spans 15 amino acids. The CDR3 DNA sequence: TGTGCCAGCAGTTGGGTTGGACAGGCTCACGATGAAGCTTTCTTT. It encodes CASSWVGQAHDEAFF.

The J gene is TRBJ2-3, the V gene TRBV6-1, with D maybe TRBD1 (6 bases). Per germline, CDR1 MNHNS and CDR2 SASEGT. The CDR3 length is 18 residues. Between the trimmed V and J ends, which lost 2 bases and 6 bases, there was a span of 24 bases. The CDR3: CASSEIGGGVGQADTQYF. CDR3 nucleotide sequence: TGTGCCAGCAGTGAAATAGGGGGTGGTGTCGGTCAGGCGGATACGCAGTATTTT.

This chain uses TRBV5-4 with TRBJ2-7; 11 bases fit TRBD1. Germline CDR1 SGHNT, CDR2 YYREEE (reference sequence). This CDR3 spans 14 amino acids. After removal of 4 bases from V and 5 bases from J, the junction contained 5 bases not matched to a gene. The DNA of the CDR3 is TGTGCCAGCAGCCCCAGGACAGGGGGCAACGAGCAGTACTTC. It encodes CASSPRTGGNEQYF.

This clone occurred once. The V call is TRBV11-2, the J call TRBJ2-2, with D hard to call. Germline V gene sequence: CDR1 SGHAT, CDR2 FQNNGV. The CDR3 is 13 amino acids. V lost 2 bases to trimming and J lost 2 bases, with 3 bases between them. The CDR3 loop reads CASSLSNTGELFF. The CDR3 DNA sequence: TGTGCCAGCAGCTTATCTAACACCGGGGAGCTGTTTTTT.

This clone has a single count. This rearrangement joins TRBV18 to TRBJ1-2, with 8 nucleotides matching TRBD1. The CDR3 runs 16 residues. Germline trimming cut 2 bases from V and 0 bases from J; bases unmatched to any gene: 5. The germline V gene has CDR1 KGHSH and CDR2 LQKENI. The CDR3 DNA reads as TGTGCCAGCTCACCAACAGGGGGACGAGCTAACTATGGCTACACCTTC. As protein: CASSPTGGRANYGYTF. Full variable domain (missing parts from reference TRBV18 and TRBJ1-2): NAGVMQNPRHLVRRRGQEARLRCSPMKGHSHVYWYRQLPEEGLKFMVYLQKENIIDESGMPKERFSAEFPKEGPSILRIQQVVRGDSAAYFCASSPTGGRANYGYTFGSGTRLTVV.

The chain recombines TRBV6-1 with TRBJ2-1, with 7 bases identical to TRBD1. V trimming: 5 bases; J trimming: 7 bases; junction bases outside the gene matches: 11. Germline CDR1 MNHNS, CDR2 SASEGT. There are 15 residues in the CDR3. CDR3 sequence reads: CASSPFPDRANEQFF. As DNA, the CDR3 is TGTGCCAGCAGTCCCTTCCCAGACAGGGCAAATGAGCAGTTCTTC.

V usage is TRBV2 and J usage is TRBJ2-7; 7 bases align to TRBD1. Germline V gene sequence: CDR1 SNHLY, CDR2 FYNNEI. There are 14 residues in the CDR3. The V gene end was trimmed by 4 bases and the J gene end by 5 bases; junction bases not matched to a gene: 8. The CDR3 region has the DNA TGTGCCAGCAGTGTGTATAGGGGGCATGACGAGCAGTACTTC. Translated: CASSVYRGHDEQYF.